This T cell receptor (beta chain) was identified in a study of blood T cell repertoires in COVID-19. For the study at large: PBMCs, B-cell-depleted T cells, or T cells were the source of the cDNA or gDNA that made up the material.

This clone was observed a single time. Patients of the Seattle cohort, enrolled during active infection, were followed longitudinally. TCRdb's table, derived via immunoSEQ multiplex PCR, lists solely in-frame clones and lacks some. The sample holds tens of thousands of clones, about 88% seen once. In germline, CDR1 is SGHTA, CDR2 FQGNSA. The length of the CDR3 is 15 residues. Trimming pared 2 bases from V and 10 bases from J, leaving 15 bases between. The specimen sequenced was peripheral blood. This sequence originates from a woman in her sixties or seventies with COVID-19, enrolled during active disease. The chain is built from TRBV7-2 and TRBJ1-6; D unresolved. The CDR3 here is CASSLTLGSGSPLHF. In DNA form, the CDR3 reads TGTGCCAGCAGCTTAACGCTGGGGAGTGGATCACCCCTCCACTTT.